The clone carrying this T cell receptor beta chain was seen many times. The antigen remains unidentified. This CDR3 contains 15 residues. The V and J ends lost 7 bases and 4 bases respectively, with 20 bases between them. Germline CDR1 reads MDHEN; CDR2 reads SYDVKM. The data stem from a study of T-cell reconstitution after alpha-beta-depleted transplantation in children. The study's findings and limits: Among T cells one year after transplant, newly produced cells accounted for most counts and diversity.

This sample's TCRbeta library carried unique molecular identifier barcodes. TCRdb reprocessed the PCR reads via MiXCR and lists one record per CDR3 protein. The sample includes some 460,000 distinct CDR3 sequences, 15% to 20% seen only once; the top ten take 25% to 35%. The TCR sequence derives from a boy under two years old who had a stem cell transplant for Wiskott-Aldrich syndrome, so the T cells may come from the graft donor. Sequencing used PBMCs, mostly from graft donor cells, obtained 360 days after TCRalphabeta/CD19-depleted stem cell transplant. This chain links TRBV28 with TRBJ2-7, with D possibly TRBD1 on 6 matching bases. CDR3 nucleotide sequence: TGTGCCAGCAAATTTTTGACAGGTGGTATTTACGAGCAGTACTTC. This encodes CASKFLTGGIYEQYF.